The 26 T cell receptor beta chains below all came from one sample that was sequenced in a study of a mutant IDH1 vaccine in newly diagnosed glioma. Specified time point: week 23, last vaccination. Topical imiquimod was applied with each vaccine dose, which held 300 ug of mutant IDH1 20-mer peptide. Assay: immunoSEQ multiplex PCR; the TCRdb copy retains only in-frame clones and omits some. Of about 30,000 clones in the sample, 85% to 90% were seen once. These TCRs' antigens remain unknown. This sample comprised PBMCs, obtained from a glioma patient whose treatment included an IDH1 peptide vaccine. The receptor source for this set is a middle-aged man with glioma.

V usage is TRBV4-2 and J usage is TRBJ2-7, with 8 bases identical to TRBD2. The CDR3 is 15 residues long. The V segment lost 0 bases and the J segment 5 bases; nucleotides outside the gene matches: 6. The germline V gene encodes CDR1 LGHNA and CDR2 YNFKEQ. The CDR3 DNA reads as TGTGCCAGCAGCCAAGATCCGGGAGGGCCTAACGAGCAGTACTTC. Amino acids: CASSQDPGGPNEQYF.

The chain couples TRBV21-1 to TRBJ2-5; the table's D call, TRBD2, has no DNA check behind it. TRBV21-1 is labeled a pseudogene. The CDR3 has 16 residues. The CDR3 loop reads CASSKGGGGFQETQYF. The DNA of the CDR3 is TGTGCCAGCAGCAAAGGTGGCGGGGGGTTTCAAGAGACCCAGTACTTC.

The rearrangement links TRBV2 to TRBJ2-2, with 14 bases matching TRBD2. The CDR3 is 16 amino acids. Trimming at V came to 6 bases and at J to 5 bases, leaving 5 bases not matched to a gene. Germline V gives CDR1 SNHLY, CDR2 FYNNEI. CDR3 sequence (DNA): TGTGCCAGCAGGCGACTAGCGGGAGGGTGGACCGGGGAGCTGTTTTTT. It specifies CASRRLAGGWTGELFF.

The V and J genes are TRBV5-5 and TRBJ2-7; D may be TRBD1 or TRBD2 (5 bases each). The germline gives CDR1 SGHKS, CDR2 YYEKEE (reference sequence). CDR3 length equals 16 residues. V gave up 3 bases and J gave up 1 base, with 17 bases separating them. The CDR3 region has the DNA TGTGCCAGCAGCTCGGGGATTGGGGCAGGGTCCTACGAGCAGTACGTC. It yields the protein CASSSGIGAGSYEQYV.

This sequence joins TRBV6-1 and TRBJ1-1; maybe TRBD1 (5 bases). This CDR3 is 14 amino acids long. Germline CDR1 MNHNS, CDR2 SASEGT. Trimming removed 4 bases from V and 4 bases from J, with 13 bases in between. CDR3 bases: TGTGCCAGCAGTGCAAGCAGGGCAAGCACTGAAGCTTTCTTT. It specifies CASSASRASTEAFF.

The V call is TRBV5-5, the J call TRBJ1-5; D perhaps matches TRBD1 (6 bases). The length of the CDR3 is 16 residues. Trimming shortened V by 1 base and J by 1 base, and 12 bases separated the two germline ends. Germline V gives CDR1 SGHKS, CDR2 YYEKEE (reference sequence). CDR3 loop: CASSLRPGASNQPQHF. The CDR3 bases are TGTGCCAGCAGCTTGCGGCCGGGGGCAAGCAATCAGCCCCAGCATTTT.

The chain links TRBV5-4 to TRBJ2-1, with D possibly TRBD1 on 6 matching bases. The CDR3 sequence is 14 residues long. The V and J ends lost 2 bases and 5 bases respectively, with 11 bases between them. Germline values: CDR1 SGHNT, CDR2 YYREEE (reference sequence). In DNA form, the CDR3 reads TGTGCCAGCAGCTTCGGACAGACGGACAATGAGCAGTTCTTC. Protein product: CASSFGQTDNEQFF. The full variable domain, its missing parts supplied by reference TRBV5-4 and TRBJ2-1, is ETGVTQSPTHLIKTRGQQVTLRCSSQSGHNTVSWYQQALGQGPQFIFQYYREEENGRGNFPPRFSGLQFPNYSSELNVNALELDDSALYLCASSFGQTDNEQFFGPGTRLTVL.

There are a few counts of this clone. The V gene is TRBV19, the J gene TRBJ1-5, with D perhaps matching TRBD1 (5 bases). Germline CDR1 and CDR2: LNHDA and SQIVND (reference sequence). The CDR3 extends over 13 amino acids. V was trimmed by 3 bases and J by 5 bases, leaving 8 bases between them. CDR3 bases: TGTGCCAGTAGTATGGGGGGGGATCAGCCCCAGCATTTT. This gives the protein CASSMGGDQPQHF.

The chain joins TRBV5-5 to TRBJ1-5, with no clear D. The CDR3 is 15 residues long. Germline V gene lookup returns CDR1 SGHKS and CDR2 YYEKEE (reference sequence). V was cut by 1 base and J by 1 base, with 9 bases left in between. Written as DNA, the CDR3 is TGTGCCAGCAGCTTGCGGGAAAGGAGCAATCAGCCCCAGCATTTT. It encodes CASSLRERSNQPQHF.

V and J are TRBV4-2 and TRBJ2-1; no definite D call. Trimming removed 1 base at V and 0 bases at J, with 7 bases between. Germline CDR1 LGHNA, CDR2 YNFKEQ. This CDR3 comprises 15 residues. Here the CDR3 reads CASSQVGSSYNEQFF. The CDR3 nucleotides are TGTGCCAGCAGCCAAGTCGGTAGCTCCTACAATGAGCAGTTCTTC.

This clone has a single count. The CDR3 nucleotides are TGTGCCAGCAGCCGAAGGGCGGCGGAGCAGCCCCAGCATTTT. Its translation: CASSRRAAEQPQHF. The chain is built from TRBV7-2 and TRBJ1-5; D unresolved. This CDR3 has 14 residues. Germline values: CDR1 SGHTA, CDR2 FQGNSA. Trimming took 5 bases from V and 7 from J, leaving 15 bases between them.

The chain links TRBV6-5 to TRBJ2-5; D is undetermined. The germline V gene has CDR1 MNHEY and CDR2 SVGAGI. The CDR3 spans 14 residues. The V gene lost 7 bases and the J gene lost 1 base, with 13 bases spanning the gap. For the CDR3, the DNA is TGTGCCAGCAAACCCACATTCGCCCAAGAGACCCAGTACTTC. It specifies CASKPTFAQETQYF.

The chain is built from TRBV28 and TRBJ2-1; unclear D gene. Per germline, CDR1 MDHEN and CDR2 SYDVKM. This CDR3 has 12 residues. Trimming removed 3 bases from V and 5 bases from J, with 5 bases in between. CDR3 loop: CASSLFDNEQFF. For the CDR3, the DNA is TGTGCCAGCAGTTTGTTCGACAATGAGCAGTTCTTC.

The CDR3 sequence is CASSRALRSQGEKQETQYF. The CDR3 region has the DNA TGTGCCAGCAGCCGTGCGCTGAGGTCGCAGGGGGAGAAGCAAGAGACCCAGTACTTC. This chain uses TRBV5-8 with TRBJ2-5; 7 nucleotides align to TRBD1. Germline V lookup: CDR1 SGHTS, CDR2 YDEGEE. The CDR3 runs to 19 residues. V was clipped by 4 bases and J by 2 bases; unmatched bases: 20. Using reference TRBV5-8 and TRBJ2-5 for the parts outside the CDR3, the full variable domain is EAGVTQSPTHLIKTRGQQATLRCSPISGHTSVYWYQQALGLGLQFLLWYDEGEERNRGNFPPRFSGRQFPNYSSELNVNALELEDSALYLCASSRALRSQGEKQETQYFGPGTRLLVL.

This rearrangement joins TRBV11-2 to TRBJ1-5, with D unresolved. Germline V gives CDR1 SGHAT, CDR2 FQNNGV. V was trimmed by 0 bases and J by 1 base, leaving 13 bases between them. The CDR3 runs to 17 residues. DNA of the CDR3: TGTGCCAGCAGCTTAGATTATGGTTTGAGCAGCAATCAGCCCCAGCATTTT. Residues: CASSLDYGLSSNQPQHF. The full variable domain, with the rest looked up from reference TRBV11-2 and TRBJ1-5, is EAGVAQSPRYKIIEKRQSVAFWCNPISGHATLYWYQQILGQGPKLLIQFQNNGVVDDSQLPKDRFSAERLKGVDSTLKIQPAKLEDSAVYLCASSLDYGLSSNQPQHFGDGTRLSIL.

This chain connects TRBV6-1 to TRBJ2-5; maybe TRBD2 (6 bases). The tail of the sequence fits TRBJ2-7 better, so the J call may be wrong. This CDR3 comprises 15 residues. Germline CDR1 MNHNS, CDR2 SASEGT. In DNA form, the CDR3 reads TGTGCCAGCAGTGAAGGGGCTAGCGTTACCTACGAGCAGTACTTC. It translates to CASSEGASVTYEQYF.

The chain couples TRBV29-1 to TRBJ2-1; maybe TRBD1 (8 bases). Per germline, CDR1 SQVTM and CDR2 ANQGSEA. This CDR3 spans 14 amino acids. Trimming stripped 1 base from V and 8 bases from J, with 15 bases between. The DNA of the CDR3 is TGCAGCGTTGAAGTGCGAACAGGGGGGGATGAGCAGTTCTTC. Its protein is CSVEVRTGGDEQFF.

The chain is built from TRBV5-8 and TRBJ2-1, with D perhaps matching TRBD2 (5 bases). V lost 3 bases and J 2 bases, leaving 6 bases between the germline ends. This CDR3 comprises 13 residues. Germline V gene lookup returns CDR1 SGHTS and CDR2 YDEGEE. The chain's CDR3 is CASSSGTYNEQFF. CDR3 nucleotide sequence: TGTGCCAGCAGCTCCGGGACCTACAATGAGCAGTTCTTC.

This clone has a single count. This rearrangement joins TRBV19 to TRBJ1-5; D is unresolved. The germline V and J ends were trimmed by 2 bases and 4 bases, with 9 bases remaining between them. In germline, CDR1 is LNHDA, CDR2 SQIVND (reference sequence). CDR3 length equals 14 residues. CDR3: CASSILERNQPQHF. CDR3 DNA: TGTGCCAGTAGTATATTGGAGAGGAATCAGCCCCAGCATTTT.

The chain recombines TRBV19 with TRBJ2-7; 10 bases match TRBD1. The CDR3 extends over 12 amino acids. V gave up 9 bases and J gave up 4 bases; unmatched junction bases: 3. Germline CDR1 reads LNHDA; CDR2 reads SQIVND (reference sequence). CDR3 region: CASGQGVYEQYF. In DNA, the CDR3 is TGTGCCAGCGGACAGGGGGTATACGAGCAGTACTTC. Full variable domain (remainder filled in from reference TRBV19 and TRBJ2-7): DGGITQSPKYLFRKEGQNVTLSCEQNLNHDAMYWYRQDPGQGLRLIYYSQIVNDFQKGDIAEGYSVSREKKESFPLTVTSAQKNPTAFYLCASGQGVYEQYFGPGTRLTVT.

This clone was observed a handful of times. At one boundary the junction diverges from the germline segment, which might be a read error. The chain links TRBV28 to TRBJ1-2, with 9 bases that match TRBD1. Germline-derived CDR1 and CDR2 are MDHEN and SYDVKM. This CDR3 comprises 12 residues. The CDR3 DNA is TGCAGAACCGGGACAGGGAATTATGGCTACACCTTC. Amino acid sequence: CRTGTGNYGYTF.

This clone has more than one count but fewer than ten. The V call is TRBV4-1, the J call TRBJ2-1; D uncertain. The CDR3 is made up of 13 amino acids. The germline V and J ends were trimmed by 2 bases and 7 bases, with 9 bases remaining between them. Per germline, CDR1 MGHRA and CDR2 YSYEKL. The CDR3 bases are TGCGCCAGCAGCCAACCAATTTTAAATGAGCAGTTCTTC. It is translated as CASSQPILNEQFF.

The V gene is TRBV4-1, the J gene TRBJ2-5; possible D gene TRBD2, 6 bases. The CDR3 length is 18 residues. In germline, CDR1 is MGHRA, CDR2 YSYEKL. V lost 0 bases, J lost 7 bases, and 24 bases lay in between. The DNA of the CDR3 is TGCGCCAGCAGCCAAGACATAACAGAATCTCGCGGGGAAGGGACCCAGTACTTC. Its protein is CASSQDITESRGEGTQYF.

The gene calls are TRBV12-5 and TRBJ2-3; TRBD1 agrees at 11 bases. CDR1 is LGHNT, CDR2 FRNRAP, per germline. V shed 1 base and J 5 bases; nucleotides not matched to a gene: 8. This CDR3 spans 17 amino acids. In DNA form, the CDR3 reads TGTGCTAGTGGTTTGGGCGGACAGGGGGCGCGAGTAGATACGCAGTATTTT. Translation gives CASGLGGQGARVDTQYF.

This clone was counted only a few times. CDR3 loop: CASRRTGQYGYTF. As DNA, the CDR3 is TGTGCCAGCAGACGGACAGGCCAATATGGCTACACCTTC. The gene calls are TRBV6-5 and TRBJ1-2; 7 positions agree with TRBD1. The germline gives CDR1 MNHEY, CDR2 SVGAGI. The CDR3 has 13 amino acids. Unmatched junction bases numbered 6, after V lost 6 bases and J lost 5 bases.

The chain combines TRBV7-2 with TRBJ2-2; the match to TRBD1 covers 8 bases. Germline V gene sequence: CDR1 SGHTA, CDR2 FQGNSA. This CDR3 comprises 17 residues. Trimming removed 1 base from V and 6 bases from J; junction bases left unmatched: 10. CDR3 nucleotide sequence: TGTGCCAGCAGCTTAGGTTCAACAGGGGGATGGGCCGGGGAGCTGTTTTTT. Translation gives CASSLGSTGGWAGELFF.